The source of this TCR beta chain is a study of blood T cell repertoires in COVID-19 (TCRdb year 2020). With regard to the full study: The collaborator samples originated in the United States, Italy and Spain and spanned the acute and convalescent phases of COVID-19. The prospective study material was composed of cDNA or gDNA derived from T cells, B-cell-depleted T cells, or PBMCs. Subjects who had been exposed to COVID-19, were actively infected with it, or had recovered from it provided the deeply sampled blood TCRbeta repertoires that made up the dataset. The repertoires were released in a freely available public database intended as a resource for research on the immune response to SARS-CoV-2. Samples came from the ongoing ImmuneRACE study (first 160 participants) plus 1,254 subjects from 6 global collaborators. A de-identified subject ID, COVID-19 status, age in years and sex were almost always included in the sample metadata. Where available, HLA class I and class II types were taken from metadata supplied by the sample provider and were not determined by assay-based typing.

Each collaborating institution followed its own protocols to collect whole blood in K2EDTA tubes. Collaborator samples were shipped for TCRbeta analysis as frozen whole blood, isolated PBMCs, or DNA extracted from either sample type. TCRbeta CDR3 regions were amplified from genomic DNA using the immunoSEQ Assay, a bias-controlled multiplex PCR. The authors processed their data as follows. Nucleated cell counts per sample were estimated from amplification of reference gene primers within the assay. To quantify the absolute abundance of each unique TCRbeta CDR3 rearrangement, sequence reads were collapsed and filtered. For each sample, productive Simpson clonality was calculated by taking the square root of Simpson's diversity index across productive rearrangements. Not all clones reach the TCRdb copy of this immuneACCESS table, which keeps in-frame sequences only. Checked studies attribute under half of the gap to unresolved V genes and leave the rest unexplained. That table supplies the V and J calls and clone size; D and trimming were determined from the DNA. The sample table records approximately 150,000 clones; approximately 90% of these occur just once. The biggest ten clones account for over 3.5% of the sample.

Summary of the overall study and its limitations: The quantity of clinical and demographic metadata differed by source and by participant and was supplied without curation.

Turning to this clone: Its binding antigen is unknown. No quality values exist for individual bases; no much larger clone is one base distant.

V and J are trimmed by 4 bases and 7 bases, and the gene matches miss 21 bases of the junction. According to the germline V gene (reference sequence), CDR1 reads LGHDT and CDR2 reads YNNKEL. The CDR3 spans 18 residues, from the cysteine through the phenylalanine. The entry retains the CDR3 DNA only, 54 bases that are in frame from base 1. Sequenced: peripheral blood. The V gene is TRBV3-1 (or the pseudogene TRBV3-2) and the J gene is TRBJ2-7; the junction holds 8 bases that match TRBD2. The receptor was derived from a woman in her sixties or seventies with active or convalescent COVID-19. The CDR3 loop reads CASSRRDWAGGKIVEQYF. The nucleotide sequence reads as follows: TGTGCCAGCAGCCGCAGAGACTGGGCGGGGGGCAAGATAGTAGAGCAGTACTTC.